This TCR beta chain was captured in a study of OX40 agonist ivuxolimab in advanced cancers. In the study overall: Dose-escalation patients' cancers were hepatocellular carcinoma, melanoma, renal cell or head and neck cancer. Males comprised 70% to 90% of the group, whose mean age was roughly 60 years (range 23 to 79).

Study-wide points: CD4+ T cells averaged fewer expanded clones than CD8+ T cells. Among the lowest peripheral clonal expansion occurred in 0.1-3.0 mg/kg partial responders.

The table came from immunoSEQ multiplex PCR; TCRdb's copy has only in-frame clones and leaves some out. The sample has approximately 3,500 clones, approximately 80% seen once; the top ten hold roughly 28%. About this clone: What it recognizes is unknown. The same CDR3 is also encoded by other DNA sequences in this sample.

Germline CDR1 reads SGHRS; CDR2 reads YFSETQ. CDR3 length: 14 residues. Trimming removed 0 bases at V and 8 bases at J, with 9 bases between. The source material was CD4+ or CD8+ T cells sorted from blood, sampled in a trial of the OX40 agonist ivuxolimab. The receptor's source is an adult with an advanced solid tumor such as melanoma, head and neck, liver or kidney cancer. The V and J genes are TRBV5-1 and TRBJ1-6, with a tentative D call TRBD1 (5 bases). CDR3 nucleotide sequence: TGCGCCAGCAGCTTGGCCGGGGGTTATTCACCCCTCCACTTT. Its protein is CASSLAGGYSPLHF. Together with reference TRBV5-1 and TRBJ1-6, the CDR3 gives the full variable domain: KAGVTQTPRYLIKTRGQQVTLSCSPISGHRSVSWYQQTPGQGLQFLFEYFSETQRNKGNFPGRFSGRQFSNSRSEMNVSTLELGDSALYLCASSLAGGYSPLHFGNGTRLTVT.